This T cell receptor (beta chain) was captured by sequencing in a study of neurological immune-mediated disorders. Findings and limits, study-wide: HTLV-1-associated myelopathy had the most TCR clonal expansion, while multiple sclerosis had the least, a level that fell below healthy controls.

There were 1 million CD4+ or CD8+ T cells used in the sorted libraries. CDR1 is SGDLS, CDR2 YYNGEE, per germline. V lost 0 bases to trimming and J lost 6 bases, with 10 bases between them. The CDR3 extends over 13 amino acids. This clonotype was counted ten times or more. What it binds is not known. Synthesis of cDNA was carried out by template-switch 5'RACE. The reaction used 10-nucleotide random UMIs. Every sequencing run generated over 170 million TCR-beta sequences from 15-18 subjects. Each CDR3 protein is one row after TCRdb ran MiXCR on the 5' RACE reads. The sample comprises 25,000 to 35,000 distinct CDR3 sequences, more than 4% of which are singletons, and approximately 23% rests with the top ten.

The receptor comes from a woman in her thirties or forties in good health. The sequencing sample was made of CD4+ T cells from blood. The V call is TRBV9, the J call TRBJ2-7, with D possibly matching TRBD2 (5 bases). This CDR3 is CASSVGVEVEQYF. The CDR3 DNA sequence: TGTGCCAGCAGCGTAGGAGTGGAGGTCGAGCAGTACTTC.